The T cell receptor (beta chain) described here comes from a study of CD8+CD57+ T cells in acquired aplastic anemia. The ends were cut back, 6 bases at V and 2 bases at J, with 13 bases in the middle. Germline-derived CDR1 and CDR2 are SQVTM and ANQGSEA. This CDR3 has 13 residues. Using genomic DNA as the template, TCR beta VDJ and CDR3 profiling was carried out. TCRdb reprocessed the reads with MiXCR, giving one entry per CDR3 protein. The sample has fewer than 45,000 distinct CDR3 sequences; around 82% are singletons. The rearrangement links TRBV29-1 to TRBJ1-2, with a weak D call TRBD1 (6 bases). Sequences were obtained from sorted CD4+, CD8+, or CD8+CD57+ T cells (not recorded which) from PBMCs. The TCR sequence derives from a human donor in good health, serving as a control. The DNA for the CDR3 is TGCAGCGTCGGGACAACCGTCAACTATGGCTACACCTTC. Translation: CSVGTTVNYGYTF.